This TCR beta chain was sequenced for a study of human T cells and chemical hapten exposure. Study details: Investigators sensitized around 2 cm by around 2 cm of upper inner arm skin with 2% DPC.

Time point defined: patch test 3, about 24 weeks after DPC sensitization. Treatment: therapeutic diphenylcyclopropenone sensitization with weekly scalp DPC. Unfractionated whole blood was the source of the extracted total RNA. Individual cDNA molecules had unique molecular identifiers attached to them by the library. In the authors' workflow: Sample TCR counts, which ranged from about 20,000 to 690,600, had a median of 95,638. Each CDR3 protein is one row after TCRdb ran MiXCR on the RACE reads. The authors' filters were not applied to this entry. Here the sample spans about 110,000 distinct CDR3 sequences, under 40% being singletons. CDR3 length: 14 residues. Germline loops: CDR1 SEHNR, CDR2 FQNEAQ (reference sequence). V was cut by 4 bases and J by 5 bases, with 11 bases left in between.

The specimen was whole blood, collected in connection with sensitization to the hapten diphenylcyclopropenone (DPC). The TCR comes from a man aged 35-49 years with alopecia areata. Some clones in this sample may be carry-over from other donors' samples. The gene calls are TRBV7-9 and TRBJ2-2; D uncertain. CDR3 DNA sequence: TGTGCCAGCAGCTCCGCGAAAACAACCGGGGAGCTGTTTTTT. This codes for CASSSAKTTGELFF.